The following is a T cell receptor (beta chain) sequence with its context. CDR3 length equals 15 residues. Looked up from germline, CDR1 is MNHEY and CDR2 is SVGAGI. Losses at the gene ends were 2 bases for V and 2 bases for J; bases not matched to a gene: 2. These data belong to a study of blood T cell repertoires in COVID-19. Study-wide background: The United States, Italy and Spain were the sources of the acute and convalescent COVID-19 samples. In each case, the material was cDNA or gDNA derived from T cells, B-cell-depleted T cells, or PBMCs.

Per the authors' pipeline: Estimation of nucleated cell counts relied on the amplification of reference gene primers. TCRdb's table, derived via immunoSEQ multiplex PCR, lists solely in-frame clones and lacks some. The V and J calls and clone size were taken over from that table, and D and trimming were inferred from the DNA. Here the sample spans approximately 240,000 clones, 70% to 90% being singletons. The receptor's source is a man aged 50 or older who had recovered from COVID-19. This chain joins TRBV6-5 and TRBJ1-2; 10 nucleotides line up with TRBD1. The sample taken for sequencing was peripheral blood. The DNA for the CDR3 is TGTGCCAGCAGTTACCCGGGACAGGGGAACTATGGCTACACCTTC. Protein: CASSYPGQGNYGYTF.